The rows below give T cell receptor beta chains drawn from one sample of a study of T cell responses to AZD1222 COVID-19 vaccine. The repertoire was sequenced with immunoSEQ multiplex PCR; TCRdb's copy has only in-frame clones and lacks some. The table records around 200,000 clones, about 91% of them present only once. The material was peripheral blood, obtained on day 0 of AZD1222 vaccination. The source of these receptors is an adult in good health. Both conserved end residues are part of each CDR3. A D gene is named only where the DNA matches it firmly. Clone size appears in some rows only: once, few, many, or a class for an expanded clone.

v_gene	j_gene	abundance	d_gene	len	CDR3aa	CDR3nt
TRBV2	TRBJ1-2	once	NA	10	CARRSWGYTF	TGTGCCAGGCGGTCGTGGGGCTACACCTTC
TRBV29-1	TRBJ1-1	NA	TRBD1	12	CSVGQGKPEAFF	TGCAGCGTGGGACAGGGGAAACCTGAAGCTTTCTTT
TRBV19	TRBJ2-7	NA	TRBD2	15	CASSATSGGSYEQYF	TGTGCCAGTAGTGCAACTAGCGGGGGAAGCTACGAGCAGTACTTC
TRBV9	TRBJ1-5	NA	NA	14	CASSAGTQNQPQHF	TGTGCCAGCAGCGCCGGGACACAAAATCAGCCCCAGCATTTT
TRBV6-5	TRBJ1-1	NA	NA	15	CASSYSLGANTEAFF	TGTGCCAGCAGTTACTCGCTTGGGGCGAACACTGAAGCTTTCTTT
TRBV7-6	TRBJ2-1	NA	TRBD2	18	CASSLGGTSGIAYNEQFF	TGTGCCAGCAGCTTAGGCGGGACTAGCGGGATAGCCTACAATGAGCAGTTCTTC
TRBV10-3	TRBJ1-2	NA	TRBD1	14	CAITPGQGDYGYTF	TGTGCCATCACTCCGGGACAGGGGGATTATGGCTACACCTTC
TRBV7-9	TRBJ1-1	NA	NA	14	CASSLPPRDAEAFF	TGTGCCAGCAGCTTACCCCCACGAGACGCTGAAGCTTTCTTT
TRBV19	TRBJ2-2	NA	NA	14	CATQGARNTGELFF	TGTGCCACCCAGGGCGCCAGGAACACCGGGGAGCTGTTTTTT
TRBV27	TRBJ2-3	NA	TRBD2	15	CASSMTSGSTDTQYF	TGTGCCAGCAGTATGACTAGCGGCAGCACAGATACGCAGTATTTT
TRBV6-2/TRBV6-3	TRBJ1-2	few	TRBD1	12	CASSLQGAQGTF	TGTGCCAGCAGTTTGCAGGGGGCGCAGGGGACCTTC
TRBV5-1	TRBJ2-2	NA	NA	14	CASSLGSDTGELFF	TGCGCCAGCAGCTTGGGTTCTGACACCGGGGAGCTGTTTTTT
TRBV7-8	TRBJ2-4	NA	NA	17	CASSLAAGERAKNIQYF	TGTGCCAGCAGCTTAGCGGCTGGGGAGAGGGCCAAAAACATTCAGTACTTC
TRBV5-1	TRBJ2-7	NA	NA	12	CASSLDFYEQYF	TGCGCCAGCAGCTTGGACTTCTACGAGCAGTACTTC
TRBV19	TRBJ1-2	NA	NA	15	CASTNRGVGDYGYTF	TGTGCCAGTACCAATCGCGGGGTTGGGGACTATGGCTACACCTTC
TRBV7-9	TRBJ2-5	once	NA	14	CASSLGPGQETQYF	TGTGCCAGCAGCTTAGGTCCGGGCCAAGAGACCCAGTACTTC
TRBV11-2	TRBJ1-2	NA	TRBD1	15	CASSLQGALNYGYTF	TGTGCCAGCAGTTTACAGGGGGCTCTTAACTATGGCTACACCTTC
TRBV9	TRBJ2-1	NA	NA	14	CASSEVTFGGEQFF	TGTGCCAGCAGCGAGGTAACCTTTGGGGGTGAGCAGTTCTTC
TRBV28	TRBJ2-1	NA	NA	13	CASSFSPYNEQFF	TGTGCCAGCAGTTTTAGCCCGTACAATGAGCAGTTCTTC
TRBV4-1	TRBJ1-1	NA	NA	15	CASSQEGQRNTEAFF	TGCGCCAGCAGCCAAGAGGGGCAAAGGAACACTGAAGCTTTCTTT
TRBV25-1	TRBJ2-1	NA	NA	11	CASSGYNEQFF	TGTGCCAGCAGTGGCTACAATGAGCAGTTCTTC
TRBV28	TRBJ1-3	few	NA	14	CASLDGGSGNTIYF	TGTGCCAGCTTGGATGGTGGCTCTGGAAACACCATATATTTT
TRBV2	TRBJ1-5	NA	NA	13	CASKRVSNQPQHF	TGTGCCAGCAAACGGGTCTCAAATCAGCCCCAGCATTTT
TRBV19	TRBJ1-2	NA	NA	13	CASSIGAHYGYTF	TGTGCCAGTAGTATAGGGGCGCACTATGGCTACACCTTC
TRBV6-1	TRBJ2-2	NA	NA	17	CASSERVGRFFPGELFF	TGTGCCAGCAGTGAAAGAGTTGGCAGATTTTTTCCCGGGGAGCTGTTTTTT
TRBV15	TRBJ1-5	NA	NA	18	CATSRDSYRATVAQPQHF	TGTGCCACCAGCAGAGATTCATATCGGGCGACTGTCGCTCAGCCCCAGCATTTT
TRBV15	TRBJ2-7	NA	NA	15	CATSEARGGSYEQYF	TGTGCCACCAGCGAAGCAAGGGGGGGCTCGTACGAGCAGTACTTC
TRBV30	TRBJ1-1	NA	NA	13	CAWAGSLGTEAFF	TGTGCCTGGGCGGGAAGTTTGGGCACTGAAGCTTTCTTT
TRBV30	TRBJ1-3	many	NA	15	CAWSVRIGWENTIYF	TGTGCCTGGAGTGTACGGATAGGGTGGGAAAACACCATATATTTT
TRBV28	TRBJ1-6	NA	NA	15	CASTTDSYRNSPLHF	TGTGCCAGCACTACTGACAGTTACCGGAATTCACCCCTCCACTTT
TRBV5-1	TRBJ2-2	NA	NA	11	CASSFDRELFF	TGCGCCAGCAGTTTTGACCGGGAGCTGTTTTTT
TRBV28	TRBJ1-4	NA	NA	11	CASSDWEKLFF	TGTGCCAGCAGTGATTGGGAAAAACTGTTTTTT
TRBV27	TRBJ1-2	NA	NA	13	CASSRGSTEGYTF	TGTGCCAGCAGCCGGGGATCTACTGAAGGCTACACCTTC
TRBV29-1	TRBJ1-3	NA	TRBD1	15	CSVRTGATSGNTIYF	TGCAGCGTTCGGACAGGGGCCACCTCTGGAAACACCATATATTTT
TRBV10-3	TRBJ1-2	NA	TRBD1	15	CAISGPGQGSGGYTF	TGTGCCATCAGTGGCCCGGGACAGGGGAGCGGTGGCTACACCTTC
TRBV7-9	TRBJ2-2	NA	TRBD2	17	CASSFTSGRMDTGELFF	TGTGCCAGCAGCTTCACCAGCGGGAGGATGGACACCGGGGAGCTGTTTTTT
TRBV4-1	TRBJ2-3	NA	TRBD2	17	CASSQEAASGGADTQYF	TGCGCCAGCAGCCAAGAAGCGGCTAGCGGGGGGGCAGATACGCAGTATTTT
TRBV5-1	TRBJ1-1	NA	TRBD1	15	CASSIRTGINTEAFF	TGCGCCAGCAGCATCCGGACAGGAATTAACACTGAAGCTTTCTTT
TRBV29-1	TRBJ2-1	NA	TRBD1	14	CSVSGTVGVGEQFF	TGCAGCGTTTCCGGGACAGTAGGTGTAGGGGAGCAGTTCTTC
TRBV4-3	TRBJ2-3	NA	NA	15	CASSQGGLNTDTQYF	TGCGCCAGCAGCCAAGGAGGGCTGAACACAGATACGCAGTATTTT
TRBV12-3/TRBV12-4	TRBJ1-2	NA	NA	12	CASSFAQTGYTF	TGTGCCAGCAGTTTTGCACAGACGGGCTACACCTTC
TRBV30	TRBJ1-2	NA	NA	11	CAWSWLGGYTF	TGTGCCTGGAGTTGGCTTGGGGGCTACACCTTC
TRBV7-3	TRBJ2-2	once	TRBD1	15	CASSFRQGNTGELFF	TGTGCCAGCAGCTTCAGACAGGGGAACACCGGGGAGCTGTTTTTT
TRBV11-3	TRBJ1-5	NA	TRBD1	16	CASSLDRTGEYQPQHF	TGTGCCAGCAGCTTAGATCGGACAGGGGAATATCAGCCCCAGCATTTT
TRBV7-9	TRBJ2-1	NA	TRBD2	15	CASSARGGSYNEQFF	TGTGCCAGCAGCGCACGGGGGGGCTCCTACAATGAGCAGTTCTTC
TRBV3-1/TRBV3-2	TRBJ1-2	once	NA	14	CASSQERQIYGYTF	TGTGCCAGCAGCCAAGAAAGGCAGATCTATGGCTACACCTTC
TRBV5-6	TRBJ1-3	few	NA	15	CASSLIREGGNTIYF	TGTGCCAGCAGCTTAATCCGGGAGGGAGGAAACACCATATATTTT
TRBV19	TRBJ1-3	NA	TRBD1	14	CASSADRGRNTIYF	TGTGCCAGTAGTGCCGACAGGGGGCGAAACACCATATATTTT
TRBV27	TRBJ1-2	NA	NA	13	CASSFAPNYGYTF	TGTGCCAGCAGTTTTGCCCCAAACTATGGCTACACCTTC
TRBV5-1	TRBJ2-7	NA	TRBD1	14	CASSPTGPVYEQYF	TGCGCCAGCAGCCCGACAGGGCCCGTCTACGAGCAGTACTTC
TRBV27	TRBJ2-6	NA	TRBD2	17	CASRIAGAVSGANVLTF	TGTGCCAGCAGAATAGCGGGGGCCGTCTCTGGGGCCAACGTCCTGACTTTC
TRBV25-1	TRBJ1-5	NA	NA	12	CASSDVNQPQHF	TGTGCCAGCAGTGACGTGAATCAGCCCCAGCATTTT
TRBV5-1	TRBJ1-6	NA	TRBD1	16	CASSIDRGSTNSPLHF	TGCGCCAGCAGCATAGACAGGGGCTCCACAAATTCACCCCTCCACTTT
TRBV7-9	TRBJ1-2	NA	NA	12	CASSSGDFGYTF	TGTGCCAGCAGCTCTGGGGACTTTGGCTACACCTTC
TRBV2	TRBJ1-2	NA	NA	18	CASSSTGVGARGLRGYTF	TGTGCCAGCAGTTCTACAGGTGTTGGGGCCCGGGGGCTACGGGGCTACACCTTC
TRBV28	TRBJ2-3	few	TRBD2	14	CASSWGEGTDTQYF	TGTGCCAGCAGTTGGGGGGAGGGAACAGATACGCAGTATTTT
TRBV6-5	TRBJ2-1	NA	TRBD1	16	CASSYSDRGRVNEQFF	TGTGCCAGCAGTTACTCAGACAGGGGGCGCGTAAATGAGCAGTTCTTC
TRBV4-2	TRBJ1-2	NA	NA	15	CASSQDLRGYYGYTF	TGTGCCAGCAGCCAAGATCTCAGGGGATACTATGGCTACACCTTC
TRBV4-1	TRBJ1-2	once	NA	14	CASSQETNNYGYTF	TGCGCCAGCAGCCAAGAAACAAACAACTATGGCTACACCTTC
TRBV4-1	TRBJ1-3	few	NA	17	CASSQALRQGGGNTIYF	TGCGCCAGCAGCCAAGCCCTCAGGCAGGGTGGTGGAAACACCATATATTTT